Reported below is one TCR beta chain. Antigen specificity is unknown. V dropped 0 bases and J dropped 3 bases, with 13 bases sitting between them. From germline, CDR1 is SGHRS and CDR2 YFSETQ. The CDR3 length is 15 residues. The data derive from a study of T cells in localized non-small cell lung cancer. Study-level findings and limits: Longer overall survival was linked to higher blood T cell density. Heterogeneity stays possible, as sequencing covered only one tumor region. T cell clonality was highest in uninvolved adjacent lung, above tumor. Adjacent lung exhibited a median of 57 among the 100 most abundant tumor clones.

Sequenced by immunoSEQ multiplex PCR; TCRdb stores in-frame clones only, minus some. Of about 3,700 clones listed, 20% to 25% are singletons. The specimen was lung tumor tissue, collected before any cancer treatment. The V gene is TRBV5-1, the J gene TRBJ2-7; the D is unclear. The TCR originated in a woman between 35 and 75 years old with stage I lung adenocarcinoma. This CDR3 reads CASSLGVNYFYEQYF. CDR3 DNA: TGCGCCAGCAGCTTGGGGGTGAATTATTTCTACGAGCAGTACTTC.